This T cell receptor beta chain was captured by sequencing in a study of control samples from healthy donors and cancer patients. V was trimmed by 1 base and J by 1 base, leaving 11 bases between them. The CDR3 is 15 residues long. CDR1 is SGHDT, CDR2 YYEEEE, per germline. Assay used: immunoSEQ multiplex PCR; TCRdb lists only in-frame clones, some missing. The sample contains hundreds of thousands of clones, roughly 87% of which appear only once. Sequenced material: PBMCs. The chain joins TRBV5-6 to TRBJ1-1; D might be TRBD1 (6 bases). The clonotype originates from a woman aged 60-70 years with lung cancer. CDR3: CASSLIGGRNTEAFF. The CDR3 DNA is TGTGCCAGCAGCTTGATAGGGGGGCGGAACACTGAAGCTTTCTTT.